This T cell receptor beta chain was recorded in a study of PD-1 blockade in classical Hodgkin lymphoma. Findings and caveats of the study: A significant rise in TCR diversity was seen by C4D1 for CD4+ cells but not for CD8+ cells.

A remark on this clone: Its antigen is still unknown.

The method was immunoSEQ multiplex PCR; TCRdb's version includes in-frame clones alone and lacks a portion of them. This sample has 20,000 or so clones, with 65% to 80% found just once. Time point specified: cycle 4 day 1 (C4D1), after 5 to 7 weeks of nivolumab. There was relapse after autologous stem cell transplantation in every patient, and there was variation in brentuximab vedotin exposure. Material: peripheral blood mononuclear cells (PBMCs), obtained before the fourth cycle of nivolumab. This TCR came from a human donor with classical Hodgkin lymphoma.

The CDR3, as DNA: TGTGCCAGCAGTGCCCAAATGAACTCCTATAATTCACCCCTCCACTTT. Its translation: CASSAQMNSYNSPLHF. V and J are TRBV2 and TRBJ1-6; no firm D call. The CDR3 runs 16 residues. V lost 4 bases and J lost 0, with 10 bases in between. CDR1 and CDR2 from the germline V gene are SNHLY and FYNNEI.